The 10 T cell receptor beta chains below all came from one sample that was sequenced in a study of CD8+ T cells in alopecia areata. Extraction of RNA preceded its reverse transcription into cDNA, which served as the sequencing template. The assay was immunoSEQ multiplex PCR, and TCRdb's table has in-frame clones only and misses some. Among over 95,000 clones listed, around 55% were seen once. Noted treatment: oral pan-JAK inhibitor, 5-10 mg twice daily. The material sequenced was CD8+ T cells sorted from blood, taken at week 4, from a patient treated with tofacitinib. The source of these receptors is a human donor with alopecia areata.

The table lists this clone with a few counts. The CDR3 DNA is TGTGCCAGCAGCCCCGAGAGGATTTACAGGGGTTACAGCACCGGGGAGCTGTTTTTT. Translated, it gives CASSPERIYRGYSTGELFF. V usage is TRBV7-9 and J usage is TRBJ2-2; TRBD1 aligns across 7 bases. Germline trimming cut 5 bases from V and 4 bases from J; bases unmatched to any gene: 19. The CDR3 contains 19 residues. The germline V gene encodes CDR1 SEHNR and CDR2 FQNEAQ (reference sequence).

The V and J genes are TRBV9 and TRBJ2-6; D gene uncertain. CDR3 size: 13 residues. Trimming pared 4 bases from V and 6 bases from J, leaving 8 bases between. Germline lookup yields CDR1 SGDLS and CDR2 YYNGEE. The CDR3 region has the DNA TGTGCCAGCAGCCCCTCTATGGCCAACGTCCTGACTTTC. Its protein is CASSPSMANVLTF.

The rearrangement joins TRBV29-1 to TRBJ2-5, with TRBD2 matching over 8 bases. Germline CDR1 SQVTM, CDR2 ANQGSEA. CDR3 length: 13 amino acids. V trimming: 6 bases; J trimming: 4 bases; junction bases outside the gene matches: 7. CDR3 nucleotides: TGCAGCGTGGTTTTCGGGGGGGGAGAGACCCAGTACTTC. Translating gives CSVVFGGGETQYF.

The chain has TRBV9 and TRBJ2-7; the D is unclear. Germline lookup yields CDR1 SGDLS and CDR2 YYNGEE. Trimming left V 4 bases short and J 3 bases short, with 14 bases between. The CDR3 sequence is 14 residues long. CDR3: CASSPEGLDYEQYF. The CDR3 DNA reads TGTGCCAGCAGCCCGGAAGGCCTTGACTACGAGCAGTACTTC.

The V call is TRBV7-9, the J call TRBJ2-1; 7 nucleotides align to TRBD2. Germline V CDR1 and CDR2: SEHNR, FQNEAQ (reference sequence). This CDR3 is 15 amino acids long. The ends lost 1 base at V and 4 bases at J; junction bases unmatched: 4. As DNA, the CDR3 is TGTGCCAGCAGCTTAGTGGAGCGGGAATACAATGAGCAGTTCTTC. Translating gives CASSLVEREYNEQFF.

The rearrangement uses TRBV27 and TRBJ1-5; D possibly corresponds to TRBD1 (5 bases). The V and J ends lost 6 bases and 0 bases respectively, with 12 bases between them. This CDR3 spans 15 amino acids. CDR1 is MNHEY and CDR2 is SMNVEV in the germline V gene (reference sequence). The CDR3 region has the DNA TGTGCCAGCAGCCTTCTTGGGGCTAGCAATCAGCCCCAGCATTTT. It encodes CASSLLGASNQPQHF.

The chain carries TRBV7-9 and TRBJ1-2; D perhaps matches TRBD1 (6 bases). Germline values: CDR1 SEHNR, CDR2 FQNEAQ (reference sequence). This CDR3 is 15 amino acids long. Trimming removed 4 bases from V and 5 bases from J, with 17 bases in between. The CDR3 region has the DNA TGTGCCAGCAGCTCGACAGGTACCCACACTTATGGCTACACCTTC. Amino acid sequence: CASSSTGTHTYGYTF.

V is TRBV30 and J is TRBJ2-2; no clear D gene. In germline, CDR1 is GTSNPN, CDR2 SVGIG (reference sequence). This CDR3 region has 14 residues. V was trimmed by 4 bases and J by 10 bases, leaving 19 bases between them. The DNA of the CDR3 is TGTGCCTGGAACCTGGACCCCGTTTCGCCGGAGCTGTTTTTT. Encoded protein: CAWNLDPVSPELFF.

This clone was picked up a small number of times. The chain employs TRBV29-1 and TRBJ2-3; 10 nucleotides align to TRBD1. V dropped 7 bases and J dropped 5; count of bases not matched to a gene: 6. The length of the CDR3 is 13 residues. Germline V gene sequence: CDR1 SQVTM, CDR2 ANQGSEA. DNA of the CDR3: TGCAGCGATGACAGGGGGCTTGGAGATACGCAGTATTTT. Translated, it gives CSDDRGLGDTQYF.

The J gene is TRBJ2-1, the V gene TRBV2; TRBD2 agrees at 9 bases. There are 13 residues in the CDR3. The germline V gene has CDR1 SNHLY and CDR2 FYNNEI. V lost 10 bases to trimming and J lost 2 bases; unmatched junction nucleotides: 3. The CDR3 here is CATERGAYNEQFF. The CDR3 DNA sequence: TGTGCCACCGAGCGGGGGGCCTACAATGAGCAGTTCTTC.